The clone carrying this T cell receptor beta chain was seen a few times. Its antigen is not identified. Primers: 60 Vbeta forward and 13 Jbeta reverse. The repertoire was sequenced with immunoSEQ multiplex PCR; TCRdb's copy has only in-frame clones and lacks some. The data hold just over 95,000 clones, with about 77% observed a single time. This sample stems from a study of cytomegalovirus exposure and HLA in healthy donors. The wider study: Counted in an early data release were roughly 81 million unique TCRs from HLA-typed donors.

Study-wide findings and caveats: With DRB1 most and HLA-C fewest, TCR association rates differed between HLA loci in a later analysis. Later on, analysis showed that most CMV-associated TCR beta chains appeared to be HLA-restricted. Segments of the TCR beta V type were, in most cases, productive about 90% or about 30% of the time in an earlier analysis.

Germline V CDR1 and CDR2: MNHNS, SASEGT. Trimming took 8 bases from V and 6 from J; bases not matched to a gene: 1. CDR3 size: 12 residues. The source of this sequence is a woman aged 40 to 50 in good health and CMV-seronegative. The chain links TRBV6-1 to TRBJ2-7; 13 nucleotides agree with TRBD2. Sequenced: PBMCs. This chain's CDR3 is CASGLAGVEQYF. DNA for the CDR3: TGTGCCAGCGGACTAGCGGGGGTCGAGCAGTACTTC.